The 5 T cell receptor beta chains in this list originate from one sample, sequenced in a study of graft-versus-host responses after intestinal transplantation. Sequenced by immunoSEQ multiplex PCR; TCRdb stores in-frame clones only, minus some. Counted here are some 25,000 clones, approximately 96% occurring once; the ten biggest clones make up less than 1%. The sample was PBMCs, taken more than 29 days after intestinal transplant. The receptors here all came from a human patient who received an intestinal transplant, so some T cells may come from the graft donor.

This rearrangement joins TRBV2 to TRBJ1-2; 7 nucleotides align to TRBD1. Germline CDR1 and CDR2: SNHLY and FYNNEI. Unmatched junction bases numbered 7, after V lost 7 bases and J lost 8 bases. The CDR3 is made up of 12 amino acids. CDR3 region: CASKAGGWGYTF. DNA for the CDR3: TGTGCCAGCAAGGCAGGGGGTTGGGGCTACACCTTC.

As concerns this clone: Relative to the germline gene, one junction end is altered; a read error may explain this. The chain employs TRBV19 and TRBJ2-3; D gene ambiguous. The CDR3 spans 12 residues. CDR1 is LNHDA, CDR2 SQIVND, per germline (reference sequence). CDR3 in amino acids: CAGSINPGAQYF. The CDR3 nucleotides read TGTGCCGGTAGTATTAACCCTGGTGCGCAGTATTTT.

CDR3: CASSPPGRTEAFF. The CDR3 nucleotides are TGTGCCAGCTCACCTCCAGGGAGGACTGAAGCTTTCTTT. This rearrangement joins TRBV18 to TRBJ1-1; TRBD1 might be the D (5 bases). Germline V CDR1 and CDR2: KGHSH, LQKENI. Trimming took 3 bases from V and 5 from J, leaving 10 bases between them. The CDR3 runs 13 residues.

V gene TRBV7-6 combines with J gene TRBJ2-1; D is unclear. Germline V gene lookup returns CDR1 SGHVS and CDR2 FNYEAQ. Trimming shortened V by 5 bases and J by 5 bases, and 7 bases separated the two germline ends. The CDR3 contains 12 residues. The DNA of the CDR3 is TGTGCCAGCAGCCCCAGCGACAATGAGCAGTTCTTC. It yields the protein CASSPSDNEQFF.

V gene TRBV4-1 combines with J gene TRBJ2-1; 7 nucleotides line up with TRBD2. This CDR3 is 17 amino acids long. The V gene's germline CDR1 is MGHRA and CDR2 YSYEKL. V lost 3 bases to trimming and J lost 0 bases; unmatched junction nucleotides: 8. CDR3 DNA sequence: TGCGCCAGCAGCCAGAGTAGCGGGCCCAGCTCCTACAATGAGCAGTTCTTC. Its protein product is CASSQSSGPSSYNEQFF.